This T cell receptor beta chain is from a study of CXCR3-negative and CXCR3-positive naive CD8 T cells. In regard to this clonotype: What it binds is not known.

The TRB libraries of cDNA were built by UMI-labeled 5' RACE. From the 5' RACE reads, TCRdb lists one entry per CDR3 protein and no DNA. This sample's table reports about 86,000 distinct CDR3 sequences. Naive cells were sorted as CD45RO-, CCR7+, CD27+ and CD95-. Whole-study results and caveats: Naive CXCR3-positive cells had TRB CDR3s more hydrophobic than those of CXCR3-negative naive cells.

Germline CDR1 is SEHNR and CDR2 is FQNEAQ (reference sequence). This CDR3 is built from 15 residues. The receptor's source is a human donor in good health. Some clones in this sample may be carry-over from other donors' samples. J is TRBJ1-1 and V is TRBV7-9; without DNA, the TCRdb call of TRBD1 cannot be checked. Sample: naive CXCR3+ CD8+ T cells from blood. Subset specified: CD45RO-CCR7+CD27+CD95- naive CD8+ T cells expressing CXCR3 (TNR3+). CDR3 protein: CASRPQTGGNTEAFF. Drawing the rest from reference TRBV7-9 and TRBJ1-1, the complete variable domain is DTGVSQNPRHKITKRGQNVTFRCDPISEHNRLYWYRQTLGQGPEFLTYFQNEAQLEKSRLLSDRFSAERPKGSFSTLEIQRTEQGDSAMYLCASRPQTGGNTEAFFGQGTRLTVV.